Listed below are T cell receptor beta chains from one sample, sequenced in a study of HIV-infected children after antiretroviral therapy interruption. TCRdb processed the 3' RACE reads anew with MiXCR; each CDR3 protein has one entry. The sample has some 15,000 distinct CDR3 sequences; 3.4% are singletons. This sample comprised CD45RA+ CD4+ T cells from PBMCs, obtained from a donor given antiretroviral therapy, either interrupted or continuous. The receptors were sampled from a child aged 2-17 years with HIV. The CDR3 runs from the conserved cysteine through the conserved F or W. D genes are given only for firm matches. A row's size may be missing; if present it is once, few, many or a size class.

J gene	D gene	CDR3 length	clone size	V gene	CDR3 DNA	CDR3 protein
TRBJ2-1	NA	14	many	TRBV10-3	TGTGCCAGCGGTGATGCGGGGAGCTATGCTGAGCAGTTCTTC	CASGDAGSYAEQFF
TRBJ1-2	TRBD1	17	many	TRBV9	TGTGCCAGCAGCCCCGGGACAGGGGCCCTCAACCCCTATGGCTACACCTTC	CASSPGTGALNPYGYTF
TRBJ2-4	NA	17	many	TRBV5-1	TGCGCCAGCAGCCCAAATGGAGGGGTCGTAGCCAAAAACATTCAGTACTTC	CASSPNGGVVAKNIQYF
TRBJ2-1	TRBD2	17	many	TRBV5-1	TGCGCCAGCAGCCCCAACCCCGGGACTAGCGACGTCAATGAGCAGTTCTTC	CASSPNPGTSDVNEQFF
TRBJ2-1	NA	15	many	TRBV7-2	TGTGCCAGCAGCTTCACAGTATCCCCTGGCAATGAGCAGTTCTTC	CASSFTVSPGNEQFF
TRBJ2-7	NA	12	many	TRBV20-1	TGCAGTGCTAACCGGGACACCTACGAGCAGTACTTC	CSANRDTYEQYF
TRBJ2-2	NA	12	NA	TRBV6-5	TGTGCCAGCAGCCGGGGGACCGGGGAGCTGTTTTTT	CASSRGTGELFF
TRBJ1-1	TRBD1	14	many	TRBV19	TGTGCCAGTAGTAGGAACAGGGGAGAGACTGAAGCTTTCTTT	CASSRNRGETEAFF
TRBJ2-1	NA	12	many	TRBV2	TGTGCCAGCAGATCGGACGGGGCCGAGCAGTTCTTC	CASRSDGAEQFF
TRBJ1-4	NA	16	NA	TRBV5-1	TGCGCCAGCAGCAGAACTTCCGGGACTGCTAATGAAAAACTGTTTTTT	CASSRTSGTANEKLFF
TRBJ1-1	NA	13	medium-sized	TRBV12-3/TRBV12-4	TGTGCCAGCAGTTTAAGTGGGGCGACTGAAGCTTTCTTT	CASSLSGATEAFF
TRBJ2-3	TRBD1	13	many	TRBV29-1	TGCAGCGTCGTGACAGGGAAGGGAGATACGCAGTATTTT	CSVVTGKGDTQYF
TRBJ2-1	NA	12	NA	TRBV20-1	TGCAGTGCAGGTAGGACTGACAATGAGCAGTTCTTC	CSAGRTDNEQFF
TRBJ2-7	NA	13	NA	TRBV12-3/TRBV12-4	TGTGCCAGCAGTTTAAAGGGCGGCTACGAGCAGTACTTC	CASSLKGGYEQYF
TRBJ1-1	TRBD1	15	medium-sized	TRBV7-2	TGTGCCAGCAGCTATCGACAGGGACCGAACACTGAAGCTTTCTTT	CASSYRQGPNTEAFF
TRBJ2-7	NA	14	NA	TRBV13	TGTGCCAGCAGCGCCACCGGGACTTCCTACGAGCAGTACTTC	CASSATGTSYEQYF
TRBJ2-1	NA	11	many	TRBV5-6	TGTGCCAGCAGCTTGGGTGCCTTACAGTTCTTC	CASSLGALQFF
TRBJ1-1	TRBD1	14	many	TRBV30	TGTGCCTGGCTTTACAGGGGAGTGAACACTGAAGCTTTCTTT	CAWLYRGVNTEAFF
TRBJ2-1	TRBD2	14	many	TRBV11-2	TGTGCCAGCAGCTCCATAGCGGGGGGGCGCGAACAGTTCTTC	CASSSIAGGREQFF
TRBJ2-7	NA	15	many	TRBV12-3/TRBV12-4	TGTGCAAGCAGCTTAGGGGGGGTACACTCCTATGAACAGTACTTC	CASSLGGVHSYEQYF
TRBJ2-5	NA	13	medium-sized	TRBV2	TGTGCCAGCAGCTTCTGGGGGGAAGACACCCAGTACTTT	CASSFWGEDTQYF
TRBJ1-2	NA	15	few	TRBV19	TGTGCCAGTAGTATTTCCGACAGCCTCGTCTATGGCTACACCTTC	CASSISDSLVYGYTF
TRBJ1-4	NA	15	few	TRBV4-3	TGCGCCAGCAGCCAAATCACGAGAGAGAATGAAAAACTGTTTTTT	CASSQITRENEKLFF
TRBJ2-7	NA	13	many	TRBV6-6	TGTGCCAGCAGTTACTCGGGCCCCTACGAGCAGTACTTC	CASSYSGPYEQYF
TRBJ2-7	TRBD2	15	NA	TRBV20-1	TGCAGTGCTAGAGTACCGACTAGCGGGAGTTATGAGCAGTACTTC	CSARVPTSGSYEQYF
TRBJ1-1	NA	13	NA	TRBV6-1	TGTGCCAGCAGTGCCCCCCTCGGCTCTGAAGCTTTCTTT	CASSAPLGSEAFF
TRBJ2-7	TRBD1	16	NA	TRBV5-1	TGCGCCAGCAGCTTGGACCCGGACAGGGGTAACAACGAGCAGTACTTC	CASSLDPDRGNNEQYF
TRBJ1-1	NA	13	medium-sized	TRBV29-1	TGCAGCGTTGATAACTGGCAGTACACTGAAGCTTTCTTT	CSVDNWQYTEAFF
TRBJ1-2	NA	16	many	TRBV7-2	TGTGCCAGCAGCTTAATCAGGGATAGTAAATACTATGGCTACACCTTC	CASSLIRDSKYYGYTF
TRBJ1-1	NA	15	many	TRBV2	TGTGCCAGCAAAATGGAGATACTCTTGAACACTGAAGCTTTCTTT	CASKMEILLNTEAFF
TRBJ1-1	NA	15	medium-sized	TRBV12-5	TGTGCTAGTGGTTTGCAAAAGAGCTTGAACACTGAAGCTTTCTTT	CASGLQKSLNTEAFF
TRBJ2-2	NA	13	many	TRBV5-1	TGCGCCAGCAGCTTTTTTCCCAGCAGGGAGCTGTTTTTT	CASSFFPSRELFF
TRBJ1-6	NA	14	many	TRBV3-1	TGTGCCAGCAGCCAAGACAGGGTTGGATCACCCCTCCACTTT	CASSQDRVGSPLHF
TRBJ2-7	NA	14	many	TRBV3-1	TGTGCCAGCAGCCAAGATGGATTCGCGTACGAGCAGTACTTC	CASSQDGFAYEQYF
TRBJ1-1	NA	13	many	TRBV5-1	TGCGCCAGCAGCTTGTATGGGGGCACTGAAGCTTTCTTT	CASSLYGGTEAFF
TRBJ1-5	TRBD1	12	many	TRBV2	TGTGCCACCGCCAGGGGGGGTCAGCCCCAGCATTTT	CATARGGQPQHF
TRBJ1-5	NA	16	many	TRBV28	TGTGCCAGCAGTTTAGTTCTTGGGCAGGGCGGACAGCCCCAGCATTTT	CASSLVLGQGGQPQHF
TRBJ2-4	NA	13	large	TRBV5-1	TGCGCCAGCAGCTTGCCGACTCCGGGCATTCAGTACTTC	CASSLPTPGIQYF
TRBJ1-4	NA	16	many	TRBV27	TGTGCCAGCAGTTTAGGCCCCAGGGTGGCAATTGAAAAACTGTTTTTT	CASSLGPRVAIEKLFF
TRBJ2-3	TRBD1	14	many	TRBV25-1	TGTGCCAACGGAGGGGGACAGGAATCAGATACGCAGTATTTT	CANGGGQESDTQYF
TRBJ2-7	TRBD1	14	many	TRBV19	TGTGCCAGCGAAGTAGGGGGCGGTAGTTACGAGCAGTACTTC	CASEVGGGSYEQYF
TRBJ2-7	NA	13	NA	TRBV2	TGTGCCAGCAGTGAAGCGAACCCGGAACGGCAGTACTTC	CASSEANPERQYF
TRBJ1-6	TRBD1	16	many	TRBV5-4	TGTGCCAGCAGCTTAATGCGGGGACAGGGCTCTTCACCCCTCCACTTT	CASSLMRGQGSSPLHF
TRBJ1-1	NA	14	few	TRBV29-1	TGCAGCGTTGCGAGGGCCCCCAAGAACACTGAAGCTTTCTTT	CSVARAPKNTEAFF
TRBJ1-1	TRBD1	15	many	TRBV11-2	TGTGCCAGCAGCATCGGGACAGCTGTGAACACTGAAGCTTTCTTT	CASSIGTAVNTEAFF